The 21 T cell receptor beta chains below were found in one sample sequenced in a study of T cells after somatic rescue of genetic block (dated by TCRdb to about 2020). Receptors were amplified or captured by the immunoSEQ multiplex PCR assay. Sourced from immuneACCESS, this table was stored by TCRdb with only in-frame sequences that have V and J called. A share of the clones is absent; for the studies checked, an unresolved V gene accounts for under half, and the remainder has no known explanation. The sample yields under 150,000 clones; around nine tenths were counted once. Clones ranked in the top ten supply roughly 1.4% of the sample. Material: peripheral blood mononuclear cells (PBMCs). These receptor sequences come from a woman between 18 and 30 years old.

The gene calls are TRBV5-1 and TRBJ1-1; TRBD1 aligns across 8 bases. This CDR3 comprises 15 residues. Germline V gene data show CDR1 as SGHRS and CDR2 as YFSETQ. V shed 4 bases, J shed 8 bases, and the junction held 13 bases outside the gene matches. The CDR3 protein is CASSPPGDRGGEAFF. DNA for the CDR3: TGCGCCAGCAGCCCCCCCGGTGACAGGGGTGGGGAAGCTTTCTTT.

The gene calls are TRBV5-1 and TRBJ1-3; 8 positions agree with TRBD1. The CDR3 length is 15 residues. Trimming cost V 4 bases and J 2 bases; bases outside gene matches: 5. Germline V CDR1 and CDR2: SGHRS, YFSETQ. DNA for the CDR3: TGCGCCAGCAGCCTTGAGACAGGGGCTGGAAACACCATATATTTT. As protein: CASSLETGAGNTIYF.

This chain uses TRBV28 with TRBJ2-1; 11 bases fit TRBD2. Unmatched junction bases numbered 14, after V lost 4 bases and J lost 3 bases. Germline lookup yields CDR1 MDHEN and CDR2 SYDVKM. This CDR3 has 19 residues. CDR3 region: CASSSTTPLAGEFYNEQFF. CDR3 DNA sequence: TGTGCCAGCAGTTCCACCACTCCACTAGCGGGGGAGTTCTACAATGAGCAGTTCTTC. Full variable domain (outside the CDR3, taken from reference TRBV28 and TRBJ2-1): DVKVTQSSRYLVKRTGEKVFLECVQDMDHENMFWYRQDPGLGLRLIYFSYDVKMKEKGDIPEGYSVSREKKERFSLILESASTNQTSMYLCASSSTTPLAGEFYNEQFFGPGTRLTVL.

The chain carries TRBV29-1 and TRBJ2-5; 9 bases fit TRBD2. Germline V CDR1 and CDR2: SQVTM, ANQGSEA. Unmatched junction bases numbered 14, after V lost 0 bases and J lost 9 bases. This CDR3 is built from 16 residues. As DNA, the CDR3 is TGCAGCGTTGAAGATCGAGAAGCGGGGGGCCACAGAGCCCAGTACTTC. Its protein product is CSVEDREAGGHRAQYF.

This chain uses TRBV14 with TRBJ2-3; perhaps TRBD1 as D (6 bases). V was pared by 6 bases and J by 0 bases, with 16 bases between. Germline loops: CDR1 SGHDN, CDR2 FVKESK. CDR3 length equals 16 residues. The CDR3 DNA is TGTGCCAGCAGACGTGGGGACACCCGGAGCACAGATACGCAGTATTTT. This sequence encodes CASRRGDTRSTDTQYF.

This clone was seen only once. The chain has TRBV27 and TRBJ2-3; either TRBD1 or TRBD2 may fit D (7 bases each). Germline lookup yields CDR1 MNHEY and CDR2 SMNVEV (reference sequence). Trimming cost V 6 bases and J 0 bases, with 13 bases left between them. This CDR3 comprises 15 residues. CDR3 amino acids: CASRGGTVSTDTQYF. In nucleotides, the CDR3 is TGTGCCAGCAGGGGGGGGACAGTAAGCACAGATACGCAGTATTTT.

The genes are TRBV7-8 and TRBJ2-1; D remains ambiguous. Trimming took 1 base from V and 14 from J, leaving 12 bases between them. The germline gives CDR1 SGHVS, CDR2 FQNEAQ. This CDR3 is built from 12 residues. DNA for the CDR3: TGTGCCAGCAGCTTAGTCGGAATCGAGGAGTTCTTC. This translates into CASSLVGIEEFF.

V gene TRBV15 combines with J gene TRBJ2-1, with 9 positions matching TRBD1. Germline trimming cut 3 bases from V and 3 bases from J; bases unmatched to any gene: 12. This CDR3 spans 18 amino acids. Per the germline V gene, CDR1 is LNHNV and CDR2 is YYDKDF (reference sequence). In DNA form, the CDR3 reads TGTGCCACCAGCAGGGGGGTTACAGGGGGCAAGAGCTACAATGAGCAGTTCTTC. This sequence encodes CATSRGVTGGKSYNEQFF.

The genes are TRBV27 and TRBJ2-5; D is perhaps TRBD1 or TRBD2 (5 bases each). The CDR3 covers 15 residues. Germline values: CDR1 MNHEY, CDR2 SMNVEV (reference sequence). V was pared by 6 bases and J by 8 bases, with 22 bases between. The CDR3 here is CASRAMRGARITQYF. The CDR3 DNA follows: TGTGCCAGCAGGGCGATGAGGGGAGCTAGGATCACCCAGTACTTC.

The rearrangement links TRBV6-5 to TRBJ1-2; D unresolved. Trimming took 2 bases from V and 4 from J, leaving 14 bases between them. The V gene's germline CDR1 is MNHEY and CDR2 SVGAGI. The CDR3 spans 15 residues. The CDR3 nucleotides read TGTGCCAGCAGTTACGACACCTCGAGTCCCTATGGCTACACCTTC. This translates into CASSYDTSSPYGYTF.

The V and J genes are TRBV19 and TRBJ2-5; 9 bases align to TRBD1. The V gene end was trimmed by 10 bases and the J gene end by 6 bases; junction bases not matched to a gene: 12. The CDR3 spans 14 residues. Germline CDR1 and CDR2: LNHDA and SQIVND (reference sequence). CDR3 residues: CATRGTGQEKTQYF. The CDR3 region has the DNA TGTGCCACTCGAGGGACAGGGCAGGAGAAGACCCAGTACTTC.

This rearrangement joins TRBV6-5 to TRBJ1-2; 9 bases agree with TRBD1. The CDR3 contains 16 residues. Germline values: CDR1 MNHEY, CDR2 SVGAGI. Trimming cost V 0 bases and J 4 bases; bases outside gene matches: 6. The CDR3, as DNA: TGTGCCAGCAGTTACTCGACGGGACAGGGTTTCTATGGCTACACCTTC. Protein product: CASSYSTGQGFYGYTF.

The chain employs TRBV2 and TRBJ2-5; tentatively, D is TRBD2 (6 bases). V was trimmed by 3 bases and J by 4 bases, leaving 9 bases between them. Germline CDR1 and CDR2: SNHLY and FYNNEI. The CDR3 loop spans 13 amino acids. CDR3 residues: CASSEGGPETQYF. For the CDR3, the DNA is TGTGCCAGCAGTGAGGGGGGTCCAGAGACCCAGTACTTC.

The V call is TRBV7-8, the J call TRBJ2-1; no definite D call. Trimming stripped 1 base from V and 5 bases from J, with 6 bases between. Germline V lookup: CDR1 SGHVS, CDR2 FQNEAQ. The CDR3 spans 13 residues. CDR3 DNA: TGTGCCAGCAGCTTAGACATTCACAATGAGCAGTTCTTC. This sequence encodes CASSLDIHNEQFF.

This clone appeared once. The CDR3 here is CASSEQPGAYEQYF. CDR3 nucleotides: TGTGCCAGCAGTGAACAGCCGGGGGCCTACGAGCAGTACTTC. The chain links TRBV6-1 to TRBJ2-7; weak D call: TRBD2 (6 bases). Deletions cut 2 bases from V and 2 bases from J, with 10 bases between. Looked up from germline, CDR1 is MNHNS and CDR2 is SASEGT. This CDR3 has 14 amino acids.

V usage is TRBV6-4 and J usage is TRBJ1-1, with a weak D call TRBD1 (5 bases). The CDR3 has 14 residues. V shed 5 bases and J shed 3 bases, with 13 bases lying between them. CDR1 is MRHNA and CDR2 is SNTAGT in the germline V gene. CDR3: CASSIQQGDTEAFF. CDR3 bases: TGTGCCAGCAGTATACAGCAGGGAGACACTGAAGCTTTCTTT.

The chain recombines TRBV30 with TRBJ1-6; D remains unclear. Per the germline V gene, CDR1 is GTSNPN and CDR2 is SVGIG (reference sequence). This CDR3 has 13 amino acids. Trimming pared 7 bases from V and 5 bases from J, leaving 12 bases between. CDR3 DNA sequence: TGTGCCTACCACGGACGGAATAATTCACCCCTCCACTTT. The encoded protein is CAYHGRNNSPLHF.

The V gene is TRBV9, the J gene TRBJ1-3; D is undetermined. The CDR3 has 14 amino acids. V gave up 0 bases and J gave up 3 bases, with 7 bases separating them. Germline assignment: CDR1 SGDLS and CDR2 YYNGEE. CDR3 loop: CASSVEGFGNTIYF. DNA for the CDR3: TGTGCCAGCAGCGTAGAGGGATTTGGAAACACCATATATTTT.

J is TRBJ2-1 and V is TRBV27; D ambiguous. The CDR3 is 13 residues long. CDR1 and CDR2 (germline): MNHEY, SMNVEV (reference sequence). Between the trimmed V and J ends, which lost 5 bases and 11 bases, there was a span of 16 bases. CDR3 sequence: CASSAPGARKQFF. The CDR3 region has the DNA TGTGCCAGCAGTGCCCCCGGAGCTAGAAAGCAGTTCTTC.

DNA for the CDR3: TGTGCCAGCTCACGGACAGTATTGGCGGCCCAGTACTTC. Translated, it gives CASSRTVLAAQYF. The V call is TRBV18, the J call TRBJ2-5; perhaps TRBD1 as D (6 bases). CDR3 length: 13 residues. V was pared by 4 bases and J by 9 bases, with 15 bases between. Germline CDR1 reads KGHSH; CDR2 reads LQKENI.

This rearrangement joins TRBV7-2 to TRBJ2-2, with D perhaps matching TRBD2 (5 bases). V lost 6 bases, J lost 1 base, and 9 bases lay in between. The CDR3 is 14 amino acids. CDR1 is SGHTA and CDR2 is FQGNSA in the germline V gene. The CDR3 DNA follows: TGTGCCAGCAGAAGCGGCAAGAACACCGGGGAGCTGTTTTTT. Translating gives CASRSGKNTGELFF.